The T cell receptor beta chain described here comes from a study of CD8 T cells in ankylosing spondylitis. Study outcomes and limitations: Ankylosing spondylitis blood appeared to carry a characteristic TCR beta motif of several highly homologous variants.

V lost 6 bases, J lost 9 bases, and 15 bases lay in between. The CDR3 runs to 12 residues. The germline V gene has CDR1 DFQATT and CDR2 SNEGSKA (reference sequence). This clonotype has only a few counts. Its antigen is unidentified. One entry per CDR3 protein, called by TCRdb with MiXCR from the 5' RACE reads. Of 670,000 or so distinct CDR3 sequences listed, under 20% are singletons. V and J are TRBV20-1 and TRBJ2-1; D assignment may be TRBD1 or TRBD2 (7 bases each). Sequencing input: blood, either unsorted or a sorted T cell fraction (not recorded which). The TCR was taken from a male donor with ankylosing spondylitis. Written as DNA, the CDR3 is TGCAGTGCGGCCACAGGGGAGGGTGAGCAGTTCTTC. It specifies CSAATGEGEQFF.